These 30 T cell receptor beta chains originate from one sample sequenced in a study of blood T cell repertoires in COVID-19. The assay was immunoSEQ multiplex PCR, and TCRdb's table has in-frame clones only and misses some. The data show roughly 260,000 clones, 70% to 90% seen once. The specimen sequenced was peripheral blood. The source of these receptors is a woman aged 40 to 50 with acute or convalescent COVID-19.

This chain connects TRBV27 to TRBJ1-6; 8 nucleotides agree with TRBD1. V was pared by 3 bases and J by 8 bases, with 6 bases of the junction left unmatched. This CDR3 comprises 15 residues. Looked up from germline, CDR1 is MNHEY and CDR2 is SMNVEV (reference sequence). The CDR3 loop reads CASSFGQGGDSPLHF. CDR3 coding DNA: TGTGCCAGCAGTTTCGGACAGGGAGGAGATTCACCCCTCCACTTT.

This clone was found once. The chain has TRBV5-1 and TRBJ1-1; D uncertain. Germline V lookup: CDR1 SGHRS, CDR2 YFSETQ. The CDR3 is made up of 13 amino acids. Trimming pared 7 bases from V and 1 base from J, leaving 11 bases between. The CDR3 region is CASWRGKNTEAFF. The CDR3 bases are TGCGCCAGCTGGCGAGGTAAGAACACTGAAGCTTTCTTT.

The V call is TRBV19, the J call TRBJ1-2, with 11 bases matching TRBD1. The CDR3 consists of 15 residues. CDR1 LNHDA and CDR2 SQIVND come from the germline V gene (reference sequence). Trimming took 9 bases from V and 4 from J; bases not matched to a gene: 10. CDR3 sequence reads: CASNPAGTGGYGYTF. CDR3 nucleotide sequence: TGTGCCAGCAATCCTGCCGGGACAGGGGGCTATGGCTACACCTTC.

The J gene is TRBJ1-2, the V gene TRBV27; the D gene is possibly TRBD1 (6 bases). CDR1 and CDR2 from the germline V gene are MNHEY and SMNVEV (reference sequence). The CDR3 sequence is 16 residues long. The V gene lost 2 bases and the J gene lost 7 bases, with 20 bases spanning the gap. CDR3 residues: CASSLRVGGGARGYTF. In DNA, the CDR3 is TGTGCCAGCAGTTTACGGGTAGGAGGGGGGGCTCGTGGCTACACCTTC.

The J gene is TRBJ1-1, the V gene TRBV6-1, with TRBD1 identical over 8 bases. CDR3 length: 16 amino acids. Germline assignment: CDR1 MNHNS and CDR2 SASEGT. J lost 9 bases, V lost 2 bases, and 14 bases had no gene match. CDR3 in amino acids: CASSEHGMTGEEQAFF. The CDR3 DNA reads TGTGCCAGCAGTGAACACGGTATGACAGGGGAAGAACAAGCTTTCTTT.

The rearrangement links TRBV18 to TRBJ1-2; D unresolved. CDR1 and CDR2 (germline): KGHSH, LQKENI. CDR3 size: 14 residues. The ends were cut back, 3 bases at V and 10 bases at J, with 18 bases in the middle. The DNA of the CDR3 is TGTGCCAGCTCACCTCTGCAGGCCCAGGTGGACTACACCTTC. Its translation is CASSPLQAQVDYTF.

This clone was seen once. The chain is built from TRBV3-1 (or the pseudogene TRBV3-2) and TRBJ2-4; 10 bases agree with TRBD2. The CDR3 sequence is 17 residues long. The germline V gene encodes CDR1 LGHDT and CDR2 YNNKEL (reference sequence). Losses at the gene ends were 1 base for V and 5 bases for J; bases not matched to a gene: 8. The CDR3 nucleotides are TGTGCCAGCAGCCAAGGCCTAGCGGGGGACCCCCAAAACATTCAGTACTTC. It encodes CASSQGLAGDPQNIQYF.

The chain couples TRBV28 to TRBJ1-5, with 9 positions matching TRBD1. The length of the CDR3 is 18 residues. The V gene end was trimmed by 2 bases and the J gene end by 2 bases; junction bases not matched to a gene: 10. Germline CDR1 MDHEN, CDR2 SYDVKM. The CDR3 protein is CASSLATGGGVGNQPQHF. The CDR3, as DNA: TGTGCCAGCAGTTTAGCGACAGGGGGAGGGGTAGGCAATCAGCCCCAGCATTTT.

The sample holds a few counts of this clone. This chain joins TRBV12-3 or TRBV12-4 and TRBJ1-5; perhaps TRBD1 as D (6 bases). The CDR3 runs 13 residues. Trimming took 8 bases from V and 4 from J, leaving 12 bases between them. This CDR3 is CASARGGNQPQHF. The CDR3 DNA reads TGTGCCAGCGCAAGGGGGGGGAATCAGCCCCAGCATTTT.

This chain links TRBV5-1 with TRBJ2-3, with 8 nucleotides matching TRBD1. CDR1 is SGHRS and CDR2 is YFSETQ in the germline V gene. The CDR3 covers 19 residues. V lost 3 bases to trimming and J lost 0 bases; unmatched junction nucleotides: 15. In DNA, the CDR3 is TGCGCCAGCAGCTCACCCCGGGACAGGAAGAAGCAGAGCACAGATACGCAGTATTTT. Protein: CASSSPRDRKKQSTDTQYF.

The chain joins TRBV27 to TRBJ2-2; TRBD1 might be the D (5 bases). CDR1 and CDR2 from the germline V gene are MNHEY and SMNVEV (reference sequence). The CDR3 contains 18 residues. Trimming shortened V by 5 bases and J by 0 bases, and 19 bases separated the two germline ends. The CDR3, as DNA: TGTGCCAGCAGTCGCTCATGGACACTCATCGCGAACACCGGGGAGCTGTTTTTT. This gives the protein CASSRSWTLIANTGELFF.

As concerns this clone: Different DNA sequences within this sample yield the same CDR3. The rearrangement links TRBV5-1 to TRBJ1-1; no reliable D call. Looked up from germline, CDR1 is SGHRS and CDR2 is YFSETQ. The CDR3 contains 11 residues. The V end was cut by 3 bases, the J end by 2 bases, with 2 bases between. The DNA for the CDR3 is TGCGCCAGCAGCTCTAACACTGAAGCTTTCTTT. Its protein is CASSSNTEAFF.

The CDR3 coding sequence is TGTGCCAGCAGTGAAGGGTGGACAGATCTCTTAAATGAAAAACTGTTTTTT. This encodes CASSEGWTDLLNEKLFF. The gene calls are TRBV6-1 and TRBJ1-4, with a weak D call TRBD1 (6 bases). The CDR3 is made up of 17 amino acids. V shed 1 base and J shed 5 bases, with 17 bases lying between them. Germline CDR1 reads MNHNS; CDR2 reads SASEGT.

The chain employs TRBV3-1 (or the pseudogene TRBV3-2) and TRBJ1-5, with TRBD1 matching over 8 bases. V was clipped by 4 bases and J by 4 bases; unmatched bases: 9. Germline V gives CDR1 LGHDT, CDR2 YNNKEL (reference sequence). The CDR3 extends over 16 amino acids. DNA for the CDR3: TGTGCCAGCAGCCCGTCTACTCACAGGGGGAATCAGCCCCAGCATTTT. This codes for CASSPSTHRGNQPQHF.

The chain couples TRBV5-6 to TRBJ1-4, with D possibly being TRBD1 (6 bases). CDR1 is SGHDT and CDR2 is YYEEEE in the germline V gene. V lost 3 bases and J 3 bases, leaving 12 bases between the germline ends. CDR3 length equals 15 residues. CDR3 residues: CASSYRELSNEKLFF. CDR3 in DNA: TGTGCCAGCAGCTACAGGGAATTATCTAATGAAAAACTGTTTTTT.

The sample holds one count of this clone. The gene calls are TRBV19 and TRBJ1-2; maybe TRBD1 (5 bases). Germline CDR1 LNHDA, CDR2 SQIVND (reference sequence). V was cut by 4 bases and J by 5 bases, with 8 bases left in between. This CDR3 has 12 residues. The CDR3 sequence: CASSTRQYGYTF. CDR3 coding DNA: TGTGCCAGTAGTACCCGACAGTATGGCTACACCTTC.

This chain links TRBV7-6 with TRBJ1-1; TRBD1 matches at 10 bases. The junction had 3 bases not matched to a gene; V was cut back by 5 bases and J by 6 bases. This CDR3 region has 13 residues. Germline V gene data show CDR1 as SGHVS and CDR2 as FNYEAQ. The CDR3 reads CASSPGQGSEAFF. CDR3 coding DNA: TGTGCCAGCAGCCCGGGACAGGGGTCTGAAGCTTTCTTT.

This rearrangement joins TRBV14 to TRBJ2-7; 9 positions match TRBD1. CDR1 and CDR2 from the germline V gene are SGHDN and FVKESK. V shed 0 bases, J shed 5 bases, and the junction held 8 bases outside the gene matches. The CDR3 sequence is 16 residues long. Here the CDR3 reads CASSQDVGTGINEQYV. CDR3 in DNA: TGTGCCAGCAGCCAAGATGTAGGGACAGGGATTAACGAGCAGTACGTC.

V is TRBV5-1 and J is TRBJ1-2, with 8 bases matching TRBD1. Germline values: CDR1 SGHRS, CDR2 YFSETQ. The CDR3 length is 15 residues. Germline trimming cut 4 bases from V and 4 bases from J; bases unmatched to any gene: 9. CDR3 region: CASSPGQGFLYGYTF. The CDR3 DNA reads as TGCGCCAGCAGCCCCGGACAGGGCTTCCTCTATGGCTACACCTTC.

The chain is built from TRBV7-3 and TRBJ2-3; TRBD2 matches 11 bases. CDR1 and CDR2 from the germline V gene are SGHTA and FQGTGA. The CDR3 consists of 16 residues. Unmatched junction bases numbered 4, after V lost 1 base and J lost 4 bases. CDR3 in amino acids: CASSLIAGGTSDTQYF. In DNA form, the CDR3 reads TGTGCCAGCAGCTTAATAGCGGGGGGGACCTCAGATACGCAGTATTTT.

The CDR3 spells CATSDPGQFYGYTF. The CDR3 bases are TGTGCCACCAGTGATCCCGGACAGTTCTATGGCTACACCTTC. V and J are TRBV24-1 and TRBJ1-2, with D possibly TRBD1 on 6 matching bases. This CDR3 region has 14 residues. Per germline, CDR1 KGHDR and CDR2 SFDVKD. The germline V and J ends were trimmed by 3 bases and 4 bases, with 11 bases remaining between them.

Only a few counts were recorded for this clone. This chain joins TRBV6-4 and TRBJ2-1, with TRBD1 matching over 7 bases. V shed 2 bases, J shed 3 bases, and the junction held 4 bases outside the gene matches. Germline V lookup: CDR1 MRHNA, CDR2 SNTAGT. The CDR3 length is 15 residues. Here the CDR3 reads CASSDEGQDYNEQFF. CDR3 in DNA: TGTGCCAGCAGTGACGAAGGACAGGACTACAATGAGCAGTTCTTC.

This sequence joins TRBV6-5 and TRBJ1-1; D ambiguous. Deletions cut 6 bases from V and 5 bases from J, with 13 bases between. Germline V gene data show CDR1 as MNHEY and CDR2 as SVGAGI. The CDR3 runs to 13 residues. The CDR3 region is CASSMGLTTEAFF. CDR3 DNA sequence: TGTGCCAGCAGCATGGGCCTAACTACTGAAGCTTTCTTT.

This sequence joins TRBV2 and TRBJ2-4; TRBD2 matches at 8 bases. Germline lookup yields CDR1 SNHLY and CDR2 FYNNEI. The CDR3 contains 13 residues. The trim removed 7 bases at V and 7 bases at J, leaving 6 bases unmatched. The CDR3 DNA reads as TGTGCCAGCACTAGCGGGCAAACCAACATTCAGTACTTC. Amino acid sequence: CASTSGQTNIQYF. Full variable domain (missing parts from reference TRBV2 and TRBJ2-4): EPEVTQTPSHQVTQMGQEVILRCVPISNHLYFYWYRQILGQKVEFLVSFYNNEISEKSEIFDDQFSVERPDGSNFTLKIRSTKLEDSAMYFCASTSGQTNIQYFGAGTRLSVL.

The chain carries TRBV2 and TRBJ2-5; 11 nucleotides align to TRBD1. Germline assignment: CDR1 SNHLY and CDR2 FYNNEI. The V and J ends lost 10 bases and 2 bases, in that order; junction bases with no gene match: 6. This CDR3 is built from 14 residues. CDR3 DNA sequence: TGTGCCACGGGGGACAGGGGGGGGCAAGAGACCCAGTACTTC. This codes for CATGDRGGQETQYF.

This clone came up once. CDR3 in amino acids: CASSLMTGSGYTF. The CDR3 DNA reads as TGTGCCAGTAGTCTAATGACAGGGAGTGGCTACACCTTC. This chain joins TRBV19 and TRBJ1-2; 7 nucleotides align to TRBD1. Germline lookup yields CDR1 LNHDA and CDR2 SQIVND (reference sequence). V was pared by 5 bases and J by 7 bases, with 7 bases of the junction left unmatched. There are 13 residues in the CDR3.

The CDR3 sequence is CASSQTGGGREYGYTF. In DNA, the CDR3 is TGCGCCAGCAGCCAAACTGGAGGAGGGAGGGAGTATGGCTACACCTTC. The V call is TRBV4-1, the J call TRBJ1-2; D gene uncertain. The V gene's germline CDR1 is MGHRA and CDR2 YSYEKL. The V and J ends lost 2 bases and 5 bases respectively, with 18 bases between them. The CDR3 contains 16 residues.

This clone was seen a few times. J is TRBJ1-1 and V is TRBV6-1, with 7 bases that match TRBD1. Germline lookup yields CDR1 MNHNS and CDR2 SASEGT. V dropped 2 bases and J dropped 0; count of bases not matched to a gene: 3. CDR3 size: 15 residues. The CDR3 DNA sequence: TGTGCCAGCAGTGAACGGGGACAGTTGAACACTGAAGCTTTCTTT. It translates to CASSERGQLNTEAFF.

This clone was recorded only once. V and J are TRBV3-1 (or the pseudogene TRBV3-2) and TRBJ2-5; TRBD2 matches 11 bases. CDR1 and CDR2 from the germline V gene are LGHDT and YNNKEL (reference sequence). The length of the CDR3 is 17 residues. V shed 4 bases and J 3 bases; nucleotides not matched to a gene: 10. CDR3 residues: CASSRTAGTSGKETQYF. The DNA of the CDR3 is TGTGCCAGCAGCCGCACTGCCGGGACTAGCGGAAAAGAGACCCAGTACTTC.

The chain carries TRBV7-8 and TRBJ2-2, with D uncertain. CDR3 size: 14 residues. Germline V lookup: CDR1 SGHVS, CDR2 FQNEAQ. Trimming stripped 5 bases from V and 4 bases from J, with 11 bases between. This CDR3 is CASSETWSTGELFF. The DNA for the CDR3 is TGTGCCAGCAGCGAAACTTGGAGCACCGGGGAGCTGTTTTTT.